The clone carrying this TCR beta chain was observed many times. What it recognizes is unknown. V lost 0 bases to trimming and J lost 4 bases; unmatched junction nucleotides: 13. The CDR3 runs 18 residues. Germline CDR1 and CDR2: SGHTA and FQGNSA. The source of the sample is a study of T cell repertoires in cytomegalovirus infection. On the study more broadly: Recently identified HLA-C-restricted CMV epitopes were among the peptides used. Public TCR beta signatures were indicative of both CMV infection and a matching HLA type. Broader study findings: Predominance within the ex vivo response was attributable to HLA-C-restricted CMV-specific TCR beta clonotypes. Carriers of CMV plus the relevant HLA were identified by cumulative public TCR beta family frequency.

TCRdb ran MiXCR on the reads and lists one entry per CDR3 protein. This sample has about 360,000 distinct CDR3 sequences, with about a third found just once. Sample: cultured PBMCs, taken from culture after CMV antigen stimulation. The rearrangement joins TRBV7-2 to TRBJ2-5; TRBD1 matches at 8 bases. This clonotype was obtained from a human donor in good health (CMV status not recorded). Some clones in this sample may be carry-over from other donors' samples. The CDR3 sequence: CASSLASSWSGGIETQYF. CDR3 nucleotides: TGTGCCAGCAGCTTAGCTAGTAGTTGGTCAGGGGGCATAGAGACCCAGTACTTC.